The 5 T cell receptor beta chains given below trace back to one sample, sequenced in a study of beta chain features in type 1 diabetes. All of the isolated RNA was reverse transcribed, so expressed TCRB transcripts were sequenced. Libraries were prepared by immunoSEQ multiplex PCR; TCRdb keeps only in-frame clonotypes and omits some of them. The sample consists of 850,000 to 900,000 clones, 15% to 20% of them appearing once. Sequencing input: naive CD4+ T cells from blood. These receptor sequences come from a woman under 30 in good health.

CDR3 nucleotides: TGCGCCAGCAGCCAAGGGACTAGCTACGAGCAGTACTTC. As protein: CASSQGTSYEQYF. This chain uses TRBV4-3 with TRBJ2-7; 7 bases are a match to TRBD2. V shed 1 base, J shed 3 bases, and the junction held 0 bases outside the gene matches. Per germline, CDR1 LGHNA and CDR2 YSLEER. CDR3 length equals 13 residues.

This rearrangement joins TRBV20-1 to TRBJ2-7, with a weak D call TRBD1 (6 bases). Germline values: CDR1 DFQATT, CDR2 SNEGSKA (reference sequence). Trimming removed 6 bases at V and 10 bases at J, with 16 bases between. The CDR3 has 11 residues. The CDR3 nucleotides are TGCAGTGCCAGTGACCAGGGGATCCAGTACTTC. Amino acids: CSASDQGIQYF.

This chain joins TRBV2 and TRBJ1-1, with TRBD1 as a possible D gene (5 bases). The CDR3 consists of 11 residues. Germline V gene data show CDR1 as SNHLY and CDR2 as FYNNEI. V lost 2 bases, J lost 10 bases, and 8 bases lay in between. CDR3 in amino acids: CASSESGGAFF. CDR3 sequence (DNA): TGTGCCAGCAGTGAATCCGGGGGAGCTTTCTTT.

Of note for this clone: A read error may produce the germline difference seen at one junction end. The CDR3: CASSSREGAMNEQFF. The CDR3 bases are TGTGCTAGCAGCTCTCGGGAGGGGGCTATGAATGAGCAGTTCTTC. The chain carries TRBV7-7 and TRBJ2-1; D perhaps matches TRBD2 (8 bases). CDR1 SSHAT and CDR2 FNYEAQ come from the germline V gene (reference sequence). This CDR3 spans 15 amino acids.

In its sample, this clone was seen a few times. The chain links TRBV6-5 to TRBJ2-5; D unclear. Deletions cut 0 bases from V and 4 bases from J, with 9 bases between. CDR1 and CDR2 from the germline V gene are MNHEY and SVGAGI. CDR3 length equals 14 residues. The CDR3 protein is CASSYSRVRETQYF. The CDR3 DNA follows: TGTGCCAGCAGTTACTCCCGGGTGCGAGAGACCCAGTACTTC.